This is a list of T cell receptor beta chains from one sample in a study of Ad26.COV2.S vaccination and SARS-CoV-2 variants. Sequenced by immunoSEQ multiplex PCR; TCRdb stores in-frame clones only, minus some. In the table there are 300,000 to 350,000 clones, 85% to 90% of which are singletons. This specimen consisted of peripheral blood, obtained in a trial of Ad26.COV2.S vaccine versus placebo. The receptors come from a person between 18 and 65 years old who received the Ad26.COV2.S COVID-19 vaccine or a placebo. The CDR3 runs from the conserved cysteine through the conserved F or W. Fields, in order: D gene, CDR3 length, J gene, V gene, clone size, CDR3 DNA, CDR3 protein. A D gene is named only where the DNA matches it firmly. Rows give clone size only sometimes, using once, few, many, or a class for an expanded clone.

>-|14|TRBJ1-1|TRBV19|-
TGTGCCAGTAGTCTACAGGGCCCGAACACTGAAGCTTTCTTT
CASSLQGPNTEAFF
>-|16|TRBJ1-1|TRBV7-9|-
TGTGCCAGCAGCTTAGGCTTCGGCGTATTGAACACTGAAGCTTTCTTT
CASSLGFGVLNTEAFF
>-|15|TRBJ2-1|TRBV7-9|-
TGTGCCAGCAGCTTAGAGGGGGGCGCCTACAATGAGCAGTTCTTC
CASSLEGGAYNEQFF
>TRBD1|16|TRBJ2-7|TRBV18|once
TGTGCCAGCTCACCACCCGGCAGGGGGCAGGGTAACGAGCAGTACTTC
CASSPPGRGQGNEQYF
>TRBD1|12|TRBJ1-1|TRBV28|once
TGTGCCAGCAGTTCCCAGGGGGTAAGAGCTTTCTTT
CASSSQGVRAFF
>TRBD2|15|TRBJ2-1|TRBV6-5|once
TGTGCCAGCAGTTCCCCTAGCGGGGGCAGGAATGAGCAGTTCTTC
CASSSPSGGRNEQFF
>-|15|TRBJ1-1|TRBV27|-
TGTGCCAGCAGTTTGAGTAGATACATGAACACTGAAGCTTTCTTT
CASSLSRYMNTEAFF
>-|18|TRBJ2-2|TRBV4-3|-
TGCGCCAGCAGCCAAGATTCGGGAGTGTCGGCCTGGACCGGGGAGCTGTTTTTT
CASSQDSGVSAWTGELFF
>-|16|TRBJ2-5|TRBV6-1|-
TGTGCCAGCAGTGAAGAGGGTCGGGGGTACCAAGAGACCCAGTACTTC
CASSEEGRGYQETQYF
>-|16|TRBJ1-3|TRBV15|-
TGTGCCACCAGCAGAGGAGGCCCATCCTCTGGAAACACCATATATTTT
CATSRGGPSSGNTIYF
>-|18|TRBJ2-4|TRBV3-1/TRBV3-2|-
TGTGCCAGCAGCCAATTCCCGGAGTGGTATACAGCCAAAAACATTCAGTACTTC
CASSQFPEWYTAKNIQYF
>-|12|TRBJ2-7|TRBV11-3|-
TGTGCCAGCAGCGGGCAGTCCTACGAGCAGTACTTC
CASSGQSYEQYF
>-|15|TRBJ1-1|TRBV6-5|-
TGTGCCAGCAGCCGTCGGGCCACTTCGAACACTGAAGCTTTCTTT
CASSRRATSNTEAFF
>-|15|TRBJ2-1|TRBV6-5|-
TGTGCCAGCAGTAGGGACTCCCGAGGGGCCAATGAGCAGTTCTTC
CASSRDSRGANEQFF
>TRBD1|14|TRBJ2-7|TRBV18|-
TGTGCCAGCTCACCAAGGGACAGCGGCTACGAGCAGTACTTC
CASSPRDSGYEQYF
>-|14|TRBJ2-1|TRBV7-2|-
TGTGCCAGCAGCTTAGGACAGCCGGCCGGGGAGCAGTTCTTC
CASSLGQPAGEQFF
>-|19|TRBJ1-2|TRBV14|-
TGTGCCAGCAGCCTCTTCGAAGCGGTTTCGGTCAGGGAGAACTATGGCTACACCTTC
CASSLFEAVSVRENYGYTF
>-|13|TRBJ2-3|TRBV6-2/TRBV6-3|-
TGTGCCAGCAGTCAGGGGTCCGCAGATACGCAGTATTTT
CASSQGSADTQYF
>-|14|TRBJ1-2|TRBV18|-
TGTGCCAGCTCACCAAAGGGATCGAACTATGGCTACACCTTC
CASSPKGSNYGYTF
>-|13|TRBJ2-2|TRBV4-3|-
TGCGCCAGCAGCCAACAGGGTACCGGGGAGCTGTTTTTT
CASSQQGTGELFF
>-|17|TRBJ1-3|TRBV30|-
TGTGCCTGGACGAAGGTCTCGACTGGTTCCTCTGGAAACACCATATATTTT
CAWTKVSTGSSGNTIYF
>-|15|TRBJ1-2|TRBV8-1|-
TGTGGCAGTGCATCCGCAGCCCTGTCGGCGGAAGGCTACACCTTC
CGSASAALSAEGYTF
>-|12|TRBJ1-1|TRBV4-3|-
TGCGCCAGCAGCCAAGAAGGCACGAAGGCTTTCTTT
CASSQEGTKAFF
>TRBD1|18|TRBJ1-2|TRBV7-9|-
TGTGCCAGCAGCTCCCCGACCCAGGGCAGGGGGCAAGGGTATGGCTACACCTTC
CASSSPTQGRGQGYGYTF
>-|19|TRBJ2-2|TRBV19|once
TGTGCCAGTAGTATCAGGCCCCCGACGTGGGGTCCCATCACCGGGGAGCTGTTTTTT
CASSIRPPTWGPITGELFF
>TRBD1|16|TRBJ1-2|TRBV6-1|-
TGTGCCAGCAGTGAAGCAGGGACAGGGACTAACTATGGCTACACCTTC
CASSEAGTGTNYGYTF
>TRBD2|18|TRBJ2-1|TRBV9|-
TGTGCCAGCAGCGTCGGGACTAGCGGGGGGAGCTCCTACAATGAGCAGTTCTTC
CASSVGTSGGSSYNEQFF
>-|13|TRBJ1-5|TRBV19|few
TGTGCCAGTATTCGCGGGACGGGTCAGCCCCAGCATTTT
CASIRGTGQPQHF
>TRBD2|18|TRBJ2-3|TRBV5-1|few
TGCGCCAGCAGCTTGGCCCTCCTGGGACTAGCTGGGGCAGATACGCAGTATTTT
CASSLALLGLAGADTQYF
>TRBD2|15|TRBJ2-5|TRBV5-1|-
TGCGCCAGCAGCCCCGGACTAGTCACGGGGGAGACCCAGTACTTC
CASSPGLVTGETQYF
>TRBD2|16|TRBJ2-3|TRBV5-1|-
TGCGCCAGCAGCGGCGGACTAGCGGGGGCCCCAGATACGCAGTATTTT
CASSGGLAGAPDTQYF